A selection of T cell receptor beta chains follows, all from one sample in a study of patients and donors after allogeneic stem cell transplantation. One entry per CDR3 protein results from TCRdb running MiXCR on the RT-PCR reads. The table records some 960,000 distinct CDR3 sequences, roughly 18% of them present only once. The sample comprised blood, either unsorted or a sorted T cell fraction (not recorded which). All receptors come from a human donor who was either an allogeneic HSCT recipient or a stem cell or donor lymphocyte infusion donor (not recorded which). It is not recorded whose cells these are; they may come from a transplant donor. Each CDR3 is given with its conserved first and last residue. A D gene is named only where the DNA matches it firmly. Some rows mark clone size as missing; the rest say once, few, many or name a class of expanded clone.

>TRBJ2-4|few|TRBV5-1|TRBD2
CASSFTGGDIQYF
TGCGCCAGCAGCTTCACTGGGGGGGACATTCAGTACTTC
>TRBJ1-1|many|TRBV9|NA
CASSEPREEAFF
TGTGCCAGCAGCGAGCCCAGGGAGGAAGCTTTCTTT
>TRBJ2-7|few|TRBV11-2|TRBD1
CASSFDRGTYEQYF
TGTGCCAGCAGCTTTGACAGGGGTACCTACGAGCAGTACTTC
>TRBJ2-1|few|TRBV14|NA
CASSPRGVPRYNEQFF
TGTGCCAGCAGCCCTCGCGGGGTTCCGCGTTACAATGAGCAGTTCTTC
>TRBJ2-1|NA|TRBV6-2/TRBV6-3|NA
CASSTGSSYNEQFF
TGTGCCAGCAGTACTGGGTCCTCCTACAATGAGCAGTTCTTC
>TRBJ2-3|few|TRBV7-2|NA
CASSRRNTDTQYF
TGTGCCAGCAGCCGGAGAAACACAGATACGCAGTATTTT
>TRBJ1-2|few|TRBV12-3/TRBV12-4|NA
CASRAGGRGTYGYTF
TGTGCCAGCAGGGCGGGGGGGCGAGGAACCTATGGCTACACCTTC
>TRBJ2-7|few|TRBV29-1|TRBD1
CSVSQGFLYEQYF
TGCAGCGTCTCACAGGGGTTTCTCTACGAGCAGTACTTC
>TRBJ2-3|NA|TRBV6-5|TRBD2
CASSYSLAGGHSTDTQYF
TGTGCCAGCAGTTACAGTCTAGCGGGGGGCCATAGCACAGATACGCAGTATTTT
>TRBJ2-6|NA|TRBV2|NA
CASSPSKGIPLGPGANVLTF
TGTGCCAGCAGTCCCTCAAAGGGAATTCCCCTCGGCCCTGGGGCCAACGTCCTGACTTTC
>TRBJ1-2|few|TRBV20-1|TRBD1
CSARTRTGFLNYGYTF
TGCAGTGCTAGAACCCGGACAGGGTTTCTTAACTATGGCTACACCTTC
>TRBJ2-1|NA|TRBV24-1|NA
CATSEPSERANEQFF
TGTGCCACCAGTGAACCGTCCGAGCGGGCCAATGAGCAGTTCTTC
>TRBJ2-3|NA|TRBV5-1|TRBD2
CASSFTGGVDTQYF
TGCGCCAGCAGCTTTACGGGAGGAGTAGATACGCAGTATTTT
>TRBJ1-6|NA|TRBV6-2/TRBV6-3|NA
CASSFSRGSYNSPLHF
TGTGCCAGCAGTTTCTCGCGTGGCTCCTATAATTCACCCCTCCACTTT
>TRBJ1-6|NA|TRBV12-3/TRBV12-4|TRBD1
CASTLGQLNSPLHF
TGTGCCAGCACCTTGGGACAGTTGAATTCACCCCTCCACTTT
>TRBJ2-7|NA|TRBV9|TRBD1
CASSPRLRDSDPYEQYF
TGTGCCAGCAGCCCTCGACTCCGGGACAGTGACCCCTACGAGCAGTACTTC
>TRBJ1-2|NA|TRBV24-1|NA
CATSRATNYGYTF
TGTGCCACCAGCAGGGCTACTAACTATGGCTACACCTTC
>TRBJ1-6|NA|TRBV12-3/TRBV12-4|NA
CASRRTSGAGDSPLHF
TGTGCCAGCAGGCGAACCTCAGGGGCCGGGGATTCACCCCTCCACTTT
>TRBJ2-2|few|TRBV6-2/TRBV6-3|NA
CASTSFSGELFF
TGTGCCAGCACTAGTTTCTCCGGGGAGCTGTTTTTT
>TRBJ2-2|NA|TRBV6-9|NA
CAGTGTPNTGELFF
TGTGCCGGCACAGGGACCCCGAACACCGGGGAGCTGTTTTTT
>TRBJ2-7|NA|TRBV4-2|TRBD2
CASSQGLAGGRSYEQYF
TGTGCCAGCAGCCAGGGACTAGCGGGAGGACGCTCCTACGAGCAGTACTTC
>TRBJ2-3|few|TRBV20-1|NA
CSARGQGHPQYF
TGCAGTGCTAGAGGCCAGGGACACCCGCAGTATTTT
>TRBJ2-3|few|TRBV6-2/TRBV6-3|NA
CASSYEGRVTDTQYF
TGTGCCAGCAGTTACGAGGGCAGGGTGACAGATACGCAGTATTTT
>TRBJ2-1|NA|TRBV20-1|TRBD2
CSARSGNYNEQFF
TGCAGTGCTAGAAGCGGGAATTACAATGAGCAGTTCTTC
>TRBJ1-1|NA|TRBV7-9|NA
CASSLGGDYTEAFF
TGTGCCAGCAGCTTAGGTGGTGACTACACTGAAGCTTTCTTT
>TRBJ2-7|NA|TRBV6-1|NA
CASSADSLSYEQYF
TGTGCCAGCAGTGCGGACAGCCTATCCTACGAGCAGTACTTC
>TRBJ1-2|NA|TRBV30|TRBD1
CAWRPTGAGYTF
TGTGCCTGGCGCCCTACAGGGGCTGGCTACACCTTC
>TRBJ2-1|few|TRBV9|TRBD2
CASSVVPSGGGNEQFF
TGTGCCAGCAGCGTAGTACCAAGCGGGGGGGGGAATGAGCAGTTCTTC
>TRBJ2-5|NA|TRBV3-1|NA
CASSQDWGAPRKTQYF
TGTGCCAGCAGCCAAGATTGGGGGGCGCCGAGGAAGACCCAGTACTTC
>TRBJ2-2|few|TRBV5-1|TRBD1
CASSLEGQLNTGELFF
TGCGCCAGCAGCTTGGAGGGACAGTTGAACACCGGGGAGCTGTTTTTT